This T cell receptor beta chain was obtained from a study of cytomegalovirus exposure and HLA in healthy donors. With 60 Vbeta and 13 Jbeta primers, the PCR was carried out. Clones were read by immunoSEQ multiplex PCR, and TCRdb kept only the in-frame ones, dropping some. The repertoire includes approximately 88,000 clones, over 75% of them detected once, and roughly 5% sits in the top ten. The CDR3 covers 16 residues. The germline V gene has CDR1 MRHNA and CDR2 SNTAGT. The V end was cut by 6 bases, the J end by 8 bases, with 22 bases between. The chain employs TRBV6-4 and TRBJ1-4; tentative D call: TRBD1 (5 bases). Specimen: PBMCs. This sequence originates from a man aged 25-45 years in good health and CMV-seropositive. CDR3 nucleotides: TGTGCCAGCAGCCCCCCTCAGGAAGGGGTTGGGGAAAAACTGTTTTTT. Protein: CASSPPQEGVGEKLFF.